This T cell receptor beta chain was recorded in a study of early T cells in non-severe SARS-CoV-2 infection. Study details: Sequenced bulk RNA came from whole blood that was unsorted, and chains were unpaired.

Germline values: CDR1 SQVTM, CDR2 ANQGSEA. The CDR3 contains 13 residues. V was trimmed by 5 bases and J by 2 bases, leaving 11 bases between them. This clonotype has a count of ten or more. Its specificity is unknown. Findings and limits, study-wide: The VDJdb matching leaned toward anti-spike CD8 responses and overlooked private and CD4 specificities.

In the library, individual cDNA molecules carried attached unique molecular identifiers. TCRdb reprocessed the 5' RACE reads via MiXCR and lists one record per CDR3 protein. Seen here are tens of thousands of distinct CDR3 sequences, about 4.7% observed once, and the top ten hold 10%. The chain uses TRBV29-1 and TRBJ2-3; D is undetermined. The sequencing input was whole blood. The sequence was obtained from an adult who was a healthcare worker with PCR-confirmed SARS-CoV-2 infection or an uninfected control (not recorded which). Here the CDR3 DNA reads TGCAGCGTTATCCCCGGGTCCACAGATACGCAGTATTTT. Its protein is CSVIPGSTDTQYF.